These 5 T cell receptor beta chains were sequenced from one sample in a study of human T cells and chemical hapten exposure. Time point defined: patch test 1, 2 weeks after DPC sensitization. Treatment specified: therapeutic diphenylcyclopropenone sensitization with weekly scalp DPC. TCRdb processed the RACE reads anew with MiXCR; each CDR3 protein has one entry. The sample lists about 380,000 distinct CDR3 sequences; approximately 5.1% were seen once. The sample was whole blood, taken in connection with sensitization to the hapten diphenylcyclopropenone (DPC). The origin of the receptors is a woman between 45 and 65 years old with alopecia areata. Some clones in this sample may be carry-over from other donors' samples.

There are a few counts of this clonotype. The chain employs TRBV9 and TRBJ2-3, with D unresolved. This CDR3 region has 15 residues. Germline-derived CDR1 and CDR2 are SGDLS and YYNGEE. Deletions cut 0 bases from V and 1 base from J, with 9 bases between. Written as DNA, the CDR3 is TGTGCCAGCAGCGTAGGGGCAATTCGCACAGATACGCAGTATTTT. Translated, it gives CASSVGAIRTDTQYF.

Only a few counts were recorded for this clonotype. The rearrangement uses TRBV27 and TRBJ1-4; D gene uncertain. CDR1 is MNHEY and CDR2 is SMNVEV in the germline V gene (reference sequence). The length of the CDR3 is 12 residues. V lost 8 bases, J lost 6 bases, and 10 bases lay in between. The CDR3 DNA reads as TGTGCCAGCCACTCTGGGGATGAAAAACTGTTTTTT. It is translated as CASHSGDEKLFF.

This clonotype was picked up many times. The chain has TRBV7-2 and TRBJ2-2; possibly TRBD1 for D (6 bases). V was cut by 7 bases and J by 5 bases, with 17 bases left in between. Germline values: CDR1 SGHTA, CDR2 FQGNSA. The CDR3 length is 15 residues. The CDR3 sequence: CASIIDRRKTGELFF. The CDR3 nucleotides are TGTGCCAGCATAATAGACAGGCGGAAAACCGGGGAGCTGTTTTTT.

As concerns this clonotype: An end of the junction differs from the germline gene, which may be a read error. The chain couples TRBV19 to TRBJ2-5; weak D call: TRBD2 (5 bases). The germline CDR1 and CDR2 sequences are LNHDA and SQIVND (reference sequence). The CDR3 covers 14 residues. In DNA, the CDR3 is TGTGCCAGTAGTGTAGAGCGGTCACAAGAGACCCAGTACTTC. Its translation is CASSVERSQETQYF.

This clonotype was counted ten times or more. The rearrangement uses TRBV5-1 and TRBJ1-1; D is possibly TRBD1 (6 bases). The CDR3 spans 17 residues. Germline values: CDR1 SGHRS, CDR2 YFSETQ. Trimming cost V 0 bases and J 0 bases, with 15 bases left between them. The CDR3 here is CASSLGTYRAVNTEAFF. Here the CDR3 DNA reads TGCGCCAGCAGCTTGGGGACCTACAGGGCGGTGAACACTGAAGCTTTCTTT.